This T cell receptor (beta chain) is from a study of OX40 agonist ivuxolimab in advanced cancers. Whole-study context: Having had anti-PD-1, anti-PD-L1 or anti-CTLA-4 therapy before was allowed, and more than 35% had some. Partial responses occurred in three patients (one hepatocellular carcinoma, two cutaneous melanoma).

On this clone: Its antigen remains unidentified.

Whole-study findings and limits: Low normalized T-cell clonal expansion also characterized some of the nonresponders. Circulating CD4+ and CD8+ T cells showed clonal expansion by week 6 at 0.1 to 3.0 mg/kg.

With V trimmed by 2 bases and J by 7 bases, 8 bases remained unmatched. This CDR3 spans 14 amino acids. Germline V CDR1 and CDR2: SGHRS, YFSETQ. The method was immunoSEQ multiplex PCR; TCRdb's version includes in-frame clones alone and lacks a portion of them. This table has some 32,000 clones, about four fifths appearing once. The TCR comes from an adult with an advanced solid tumor such as melanoma, head and neck, liver or kidney cancer. The chain carries TRBV5-1 and TRBJ2-7; 8 nucleotides line up with TRBD2. Sequenced material: CD4+ or CD8+ T cells sorted from blood, taken in a trial of the OX40 agonist ivuxolimab. The CDR3 region has the DNA TGCGCCAGCAGCTTCGGGGGGGCGGATTCGGAGCAGTACTTC. Protein: CASSFGGADSEQYF. The full variable domain, with the rest looked up from reference TRBV5-1 and TRBJ2-7, is KAGVTQTPRYLIKTRGQQVTLSCSPISGHRSVSWYQQTPGQGLQFLFEYFSETQRNKGNFPGRFSGRQFSNSRSEMNVSTLELGDSALYLCASSFGGADSEQYFGPGTRLTVT.